A selection of T cell receptor beta chains follows, all from one sample in a study of T-cell memory formation after mild COVID-19. TCRdb called the 5' RACE reads again in MiXCR, with one record for every CDR3 protein. The sample shows under 200,000 distinct CDR3 sequences, roughly 10% of them seen only once. The sample taken for sequencing was PBMCs or a T cell subset sorted from them (not recorded which). The receptors shown here come from a man between 18 and 35 years old who had mild COVID-19 (a few samples of this study predate the infection). Cell type and time point are not known. Both conserved end residues are part of each CDR3. Fields, in order: J gene, D gene, clone size, V gene, CDR3 protein, CDR3 DNA. The D gene is left open where the match is weak. Not every row has a clone size; where given, it reads once, few, many or a size class.

>TRBJ2-1|TRBD2|few|TRBV5-1
CASSSGGAGEQFF
TGCGCCAGTTCTAGCGGGGGGGCAGGTGAGCAGTTCTTC
>TRBJ2-2|NA|NA|TRBV5-1
CASSLVGADTGELFF
TGCGCCAGCAGCTTAGTAGGGGCCGACACCGGGGAGCTGTTTTTT
>TRBJ2-3|NA|few|TRBV2
CASRDITSTDTQYF
TGTGCCAGCAGGGACATTACTAGCACAGATACGCAGTATTTT
>TRBJ2-1|NA|few|TRBV5-5
CASSLGPGDNEQFF
TGTGCCAGCAGCTTGGGTCCAGGGGACAATGAGCAGTTCTTC
>TRBJ2-4|NA|NA|TRBV12-3/TRBV12-4
CASSRGAAKNIQYF
TGTGCCAGCAGCCGGGGGGCAGCCAAAAACATTCAGTACTTC
>TRBJ1-5|NA|NA|TRBV4-1
CASSRRWRGQQPQHF
TGCGCCAGCAGCCGAAGATGGAGGGGTCAACAGCCCCAGCATTTT
>TRBJ1-3|NA|few|TRBV6-5
CASMALPGNTIYF
TGTGCCAGCATGGCGTTACCTGGAAACACCATATATTTT
>TRBJ2-5|TRBD2|NA|TRBV29-1
CSASGVRETQYF
TGCAGCGCGAGCGGGGTTCGGGAGACCCAGTACTTC
>TRBJ2-6|NA|few|TRBV5-1
CASSLTRRGANVLTF
TGCGCCAGCAGCCTGACCCGACGGGGGGCCAACGTCCTGACTTTC
>TRBJ2-1|TRBD2|few|TRBV4-2
CASSQERGGADEQFF
TGTGCCAGCAGCCAAGAACGCGGGGGGGCCGATGAGCAGTTCTTC
>TRBJ1-1|NA|few|TRBV28
CAINGGWRTEAFF
TGTGCGATCAACGGGGGCTGGAGGACTGAAGCTTTCTTT
>TRBJ1-2|NA|few|TRBV20-1
CSARAGGRLVGYTF
TGCAGTGCTAGAGCGGGGGGCCGGCTCGTTGGCTACACCTTC
>TRBJ2-5|TRBD2|few|TRBV7-2
CASSWTSGVGETQYF
TGTGCCAGCAGCTGGACTAGCGGGGTGGGGGAGACCCAGTACTTC
>TRBJ2-5|NA|few|TRBV7-9
CASSLLTVVQETQYF
TGTGCCAGCAGCTTACTCACAGTGGTCCAAGAGACCCAGTACTTC
>TRBJ2-5|NA|NA|TRBV19
CASRPGHSLETQYF
TGTGCCAGTAGACCCGGGCATTCTCTTGAGACCCAGTACTTC
>TRBJ1-1|NA|few|TRBV21-1
CASSRFRDRGPTEAFF
TGTGCCAGCAGCAGGTTCCGGGACAGGGGGCCGACTGAAGCTTTCTTT
>TRBJ2-7|NA|few|TRBV20-1
CSARGIRSSYEQYF
TGCAGTGCTAGAGGCATAAGGAGCTCCTACGAGCAGTACTTC
>TRBJ1-1|NA|few|TRBV7-9
CASSLTDRAEAFF
TGTGCCAGCAGCTTAACGGATAGGGCTGAAGCTTTCTTT
>TRBJ2-3|NA|few|TRBV5-4
CASDGASTDTQYF
TGTGCCAGCGACGGGGCTAGCACAGATACGCAGTATTTT
>TRBJ1-3|NA|few|TRBV4-1
CASSLRLDFSGNTIYF
TGCGCCAGCAGCCTTCGGCTGGACTTCTCTGGAAACACCATATATTTT
>TRBJ2-1|TRBD2|few|TRBV4-3
CASSRNGLVGNEQFF
TGCGCCAGCAGCCGAAACGGACTAGTTGGCAATGAGCAGTTCTTC
>TRBJ2-1|NA|few|TRBV6-2/TRBV6-3
CASSTALANEQFF
TGTGCCAGCAGCACGGCACTAGCCAATGAGCAGTTCTTC
>TRBJ2-3|NA|many|TRBV12-3/TRBV12-4
CASSPELVGAKDTQYF
TGTGCCAGCAGTCCAGAGTTGGTGGGGGCCAAAGATACGCAGTATTTT
>TRBJ2-1|TRBD2|few|TRBV5-1
CASSSNSGGSYNEQFF
TGCGCCAGCAGCTCAAACAGCGGGGGCTCCTACAATGAGCAGTTCTTC
>TRBJ1-6|TRBD1|few|TRBV12-3/TRBV12-4
CASRTDRSPNYNSPLHF
TGTGCCAGCAGAACGGACAGGTCCCCAAATTATAATTCACCCCTCCACTTT
>TRBJ2-1|NA|few|TRBV18
CASSREGDEQFF
TGTGCCAGCTCAAGAGAGGGAGATGAGCAGTTCTTC
>TRBJ2-5|NA|many|TRBV29-1
CSVGWMLQETQYF
TGCAGCGTTGGTTGGATGCTCCAAGAGACCCAGTACTTC
>TRBJ2-1|NA|few|TRBV6-2/TRBV6-3
CASSPLVNEQFF
TGTGCCAGCAGCCCACTCGTAAATGAGCAGTTCTTC
>TRBJ2-5|NA|NA|TRBV29-1
CSVGQTGETQYF
TGCAGCGTTGGTCAGACTGGGGAGACCCAGTACTTC
>TRBJ1-5|NA|NA|TRBV7-2
CASSLDHNQPQHF
TGTGCCAGCAGCTTAGACCACAATCAGCCCCAGCATTTT
>TRBJ1-1|NA|few|TRBV6-5
CASSNRLGTEAFF
TGTGCCAGCAGTAACCGACTCGGCACTGAAGCTTTCTTT
>TRBJ2-5|NA|many|TRBV29-1
CSVQTTQETQYF
TGCAGCGTCCAGACCACACAAGAGACCCAGTACTTC
>TRBJ2-3|NA|few|TRBV2
CASRTGTRTDTQYF
TGTGCCAGCAGGACAGGGACTCGCACAGATACGCAGTATTTT
>TRBJ2-3|TRBD2|NA|TRBV24-1
CATSIPRSSGGATDTQYF
TGTGCCACCAGCATCCCGAGGTCTAGCGGGGGGGCGACAGATACGCAGTATTTT
>TRBJ2-1|TRBD2|many|TRBV7-6
CASSLLGSVAGNNEQFF
TGTGCCAGCAGCTTATTGGGGTCGGTAGCGGGCAACAATGAGCAGTTCTTC
>TRBJ1-2|NA|NA|TRBV20-1
CSARPRDYGYTF
TGCAGTGCTAGACCCAGGGACTATGGCTACACCTTC
>TRBJ1-2|TRBD1|few|TRBV18
CASSLTGNDGYTF
TGTGCCAGCTCACTGACAGGGAACGATGGCTACACCTTC
>TRBJ1-5|TRBD1|once|TRBV6-6
CASRTRDSSQPQHF
TGTGCCAGCAGAACCCGGGACAGCTCTCAGCCCCAGCATTTT
>TRBJ1-5|NA|few|TRBV7-2
CASSLKAGDNQPQHF
TGTGCCAGCAGCTTAAAGGCAGGGGACAATCAGCCCCAGCATTTT
>TRBJ2-7|NA|NA|TRBV6-5
CASSYSYGGFGSYEQYF
TGTGCCAGCAGTTACTCGTACGGGGGCTTCGGCTCCTACGAGCAGTACTTC
>TRBJ1-4|TRBD1|many|TRBV15
CATSRDLGQGFDEKLFF
TGTGCCACCAGCAGAGATTTGGGACAGGGGTTCGATGAAAAACTGTTTTTT
>TRBJ2-7|NA|once|TRBV5-6
CASSLVTSSYEQYF
TGTGCCAGCAGCTTGGTGACAAGTTCGTACGAGCAGTACTTC
>TRBJ2-5|NA|few|TRBV7-2
CASSLRGRRQETQYF
TGTGCCAGCAGCTTAAGGGGACGACGCCAAGAGACCCAGTACTTC
>TRBJ1-4|NA|few|TRBV29-1
CSVKESARREKLFF
TGCAGCGTTAAGGAGTCCGCCCGGCGGGAAAAACTGTTTTTT
>TRBJ1-2|NA|NA|TRBV11-3
CASGGSAYGYTF
TGTGCCAGCGGGGGCAGTGCCTATGGCTACACCTTC
>TRBJ1-5|NA|few|TRBV29-1
CSVGRSGTDHQPQHF
TGCAGCGTCGGCCGATCCGGGACGGACCATCAGCCCCAGCATTTT